Below, 22 T cell receptor beta chains from the same sample are listed, as sequenced in a study of blood T cell repertoires in COVID-19. TCRdb's copy holds only in-frame clones and misses some; the assay was immunoSEQ multiplex PCR. This sample has about 210,000 clones; about four fifths occur once, and the top ten carry about 7.2%. The sample comprised peripheral blood. The receptors were sampled from a man in his 60s with acute or convalescent COVID-19.

V is TRBV28 and J is TRBJ1-2, with 7 bases matching TRBD1. The ends lost 5 bases at V and 4 bases at J; junction bases unmatched: 7. Germline assignment: CDR1 MDHEN and CDR2 SYDVKM. The CDR3 spans 14 residues. CDR3 nucleotide sequence: TGTGCCAGCAGTGTGGCAGGGGGTAGCTATGGCTACACCTTC. This sequence encodes CASSVAGGSYGYTF.

In regard to this clone: One end of the junction fails to match germline, which may point to a read error. The chain recombines TRBV7-2 with TRBJ2-1; no clear D. This CDR3 comprises 14 residues. Germline CDR1 and CDR2: SGHTA and FQGNSA. The CDR3 coding sequence is TGTGCCAGCAGCCCGGTCCGAGGTGAGAATGCGCAGTTCTTC. Amino acid sequence: CASSPVRGENAQFF.

The rearrangement uses TRBV27 and TRBJ1-5; 10 bases are a match to TRBD1. This CDR3 contains 15 residues. Germline loops: CDR1 MNHEY, CDR2 SMNVEV (reference sequence). The V gene end was trimmed by 0 bases and the J gene end by 6 bases; junction bases not matched to a gene: 2. The CDR3 sequence: CASSLSGTGVQPQHF. CDR3 bases: TGTGCCAGCAGTTTATCAGGGACAGGGGTTCAGCCCCAGCATTTT.

J is TRBJ1-2 and V is TRBV20-1, with TRBD1 matching 8 bases. The germline V gene encodes CDR1 DFQATT and CDR2 SNEGSKA (reference sequence). After removal of 3 bases from V and 4 bases from J, the junction contained 1 base not matched to a gene. This CDR3 has 12 residues. The CDR3: CSASQGAYGYTF. The CDR3, as DNA: TGCAGTGCTAGTCAGGGGGCCTATGGCTACACCTTC.

The CDR3 DNA reads as TGTGCCAGCGGCGGGCCGGGGGTCCAAATGAATGAGCAGTTCTTC. Translation: CASGGPGVQMNEQFF. The rearrangement joins TRBV6-5 to TRBJ2-1; D perhaps matches TRBD2 (6 bases). CDR3 length equals 15 residues. V was pared by 8 bases and J by 7 bases, with 21 bases between. Germline V CDR1 and CDR2: MNHEY, SVGAGI.

This clone was observed many times. The chain links TRBV24-1 to TRBJ2-1, with TRBD1 identical over 9 bases. CDR1 is KGHDR and CDR2 is SFDVKD in the germline V gene. CDR3 length: 18 residues. J was trimmed by 0 bases and V by 4 bases; bases with no gene match: 9. DNA of the CDR3: TGTGCCACCAGTGACGCGGACAGGGGCCTGATCTCCTACAATGAGCAGTTCTTC. It codes for CATSDADRGLISYNEQFF.

The V gene is TRBV10-2, the J gene TRBJ2-7; 14 positions agree with TRBD2. The junction had 7 bases not matched to a gene; V was cut back by 1 base and J by 5 bases. The CDR3 runs to 17 residues. Germline V gives CDR1 WSHSY, CDR2 SAAADI. Here the CDR3 reads CASSEWGLAGVGNEQYF. The CDR3 DNA reads TGCGCCAGCAGTGAGTGGGGACTAGCGGGAGTTGGAAACGAGCAGTACTTC.

CDR3 bases: TGTGCCAGCAGCACGGGACAGGGGGACGACTATGGCTACACCTTC. Its translation is CASSTGQGDDYGYTF. V usage is TRBV7-9 and J usage is TRBJ1-2, with 11 bases fitting TRBD1. V gave up 5 bases and J gave up 3 bases; unmatched junction bases: 5. Germline V gene sequence: CDR1 SEHNR, CDR2 FQNEAQ (reference sequence). CDR3 length: 15 amino acids. Full variable domain (outside the CDR3, taken from reference TRBV7-9 and TRBJ1-2): DTGVSQNPRHKITKRGQNVTFRCDPISEHNRLYWYRQTLGQGPEFLTYFQNEAQLEKSRLLSDRFSAERPKGSFSTLEIQRTEQGDSAMYLCASSTGQGDDYGYTFGSGTRLTVV.

V and J are TRBV4-2 and TRBJ2-1, with TRBD2 matching over 8 bases. The CDR3 totals 16 residues. V shed 0 bases and J 3 bases; nucleotides not matched to a gene: 4. CDR1 is LGHNA and CDR2 is YNFKEQ in the germline V gene. The CDR3 nucleotides are TGTGCCAGCAGCCAAGACGAGCGGGGGCTCTACAATGAGCAGTTCTTC. The encoded protein is CASSQDERGLYNEQFF.

In this sample, this clone turned up a few times. V is TRBV19 and J is TRBJ1-5; D not certain. CDR1 LNHDA and CDR2 SQIVND come from the germline V gene (reference sequence). Trimming cost V 6 bases and J 0 bases, with 15 bases left between them. The CDR3 has 16 amino acids. The CDR3 region has the DNA TGTGCCAGTAGCCGACGACACGCGAATAGCAATCAGCCCCAGCATTTT. The encoded protein is CASSRRHANSNQPQHF.

The gene calls are TRBV24-1 and TRBJ2-1; TRBD1 matches 9 bases. The CDR3 has 15 amino acids. The J segment lost 4 bases and the V segment lost 3 bases, leaving 3 bases of the junction unmatched. The germline V gene encodes CDR1 KGHDR and CDR2 SFDVKD. DNA for the CDR3: TGTGCCACCAGTGATCGGGACAGGGTATACAATGAGCAGTTCTTC. Protein: CATSDRDRVYNEQFF.

V usage is TRBV7-2 and J usage is TRBJ1-5; D uncertain. CDR1 and CDR2 from the germline V gene are SGHTA and FQGNSA. V lost 5 bases, J lost 5 bases, and 10 bases lay in between. This CDR3 comprises 13 residues. The CDR3 is CASSERADQPQHF. CDR3 nucleotide sequence: TGTGCCAGCAGCGAGAGGGCAGATCAGCCCCAGCATTTT.

The V call is TRBV19, the J call TRBJ1-6, with D unresolved. Trimming took off 5 bases at V and 7 bases at J, with 6 bases between the two ends. Germline V gene lookup returns CDR1 LNHDA and CDR2 SQIVND (reference sequence). The CDR3 runs to 12 residues. The CDR3 nucleotides are TGTGCCAGTAGTTTTCTGAATTCACCCCTCCACTTT. Its protein product is CASSFLNSPLHF.

The genes are TRBV25-1 and TRBJ1-1; 7 nucleotides match TRBD1. This CDR3 contains 15 residues. Looked up from germline, CDR1 is MGHDK and CDR2 is SYGVNS. V shed 3 bases and J 5 bases; nucleotides not matched to a gene: 9. The CDR3 loop reads CASSELGGAGTEAFF. The CDR3 bases are TGTGCCAGCAGTGAGTTAGGGGGCGCAGGGACTGAAGCTTTCTTT.

This clone has a single count. This rearrangement joins TRBV5-8 to TRBJ2-1; 13 nucleotides agree with TRBD2. After removal of 4 bases from V and 12 bases from J, the junction contained 4 bases not matched to a gene. Germline loops: CDR1 SGHTS, CDR2 YDEGEE. The CDR3 is 13 residues long. The CDR3 loop is CASSVTSGRAQFF. The CDR3 DNA sequence: TGTGCCAGCAGCGTAACTAGCGGGAGGGCGCAGTTCTTC.

This clone was seen only once. The rearrangement links TRBV19 to TRBJ2-1; possibly TRBD2 for D (6 bases). Trimming removed 8 bases from V and 0 bases from J, with 14 bases in between. Germline V gene lookup returns CDR1 LNHDA and CDR2 SQIVND (reference sequence). The CDR3 is 15 residues long. CDR3 region: CASQKTGDSYNEQFF. In DNA, the CDR3 is TGTGCCAGTCAAAAGACGGGGGACTCCTACAATGAGCAGTTCTTC. The entire variable domain, with the rest obtained from reference TRBV19 and TRBJ2-1, is as follows: DGGITQSPKYLFRKEGQNVTLSCEQNLNHDAMYWYRQDPGQGLRLIYYSQIVNDFQKGDIAEGYSVSREKKESFPLTVTSAQKNPTAFYLCASQKTGDSYNEQFFGPGTRLTVL.

V gene TRBV6-6 combines with J gene TRBJ2-2; D unresolved. CDR1 is MNHNY and CDR2 is SVGAGI in the germline V gene (reference sequence). The germline V and J ends were trimmed by 3 bases and 6 bases, with 11 bases remaining between them. The CDR3 sequence is 14 residues long. The CDR3 region is CASSYLMTPGELFF. For the CDR3, the DNA is TGTGCCAGCAGTTATCTCATGACTCCCGGGGAGCTGTTTTTT.

The chain recombines TRBV3-1 (or the pseudogene TRBV3-2) with TRBJ1-5, with D perhaps TRBD1 (6 bases). The CDR3 runs to 20 residues. Between the trimmed V and J ends, which lost 0 bases and 6 bases, there was a span of 27 bases. The germline V gene encodes CDR1 LGHDT and CDR2 YNNKEL (reference sequence). CDR3 sequence (DNA): TGTGCCAGCAGCCAAGAGTACAGCCAGACAGGCCCACCCGGGTGTCAGCCCCAGCATTTT. It codes for CASSQEYSQTGPPGCQPQHF.

V is TRBV2 and J is TRBJ1-2, with D possibly TRBD1 on 6 matching bases. The CDR3 sequence is 14 residues long. V was clipped by 6 bases and J by 2 bases, with 13 bases between them. Germline V gives CDR1 SNHLY, CDR2 FYNNEI. CDR3 coding DNA: TGTGCCAGCAGGCCCGGACAGACCAACTATGGCTACACCTTC. It specifies CASRPGQTNYGYTF.

This clone was seen a few times. The chain couples TRBV7-9 to TRBJ1-1; the D is unclear. V dropped 4 bases and J dropped 0 bases, with 15 bases sitting between them. Germline values: CDR1 SEHNR, CDR2 FQNEAQ (reference sequence). The CDR3 is made up of 16 amino acids. The CDR3 is CASSSSRTTMNTEAFF. The CDR3 DNA is TGTGCCAGCAGCTCTTCACGAACTACCATGAACACTGAAGCTTTCTTT. The whole variable domain, filled in from reference TRBV7-9 and TRBJ1-1, reads DTGVSQNPRHKITKRGQNVTFRCDPISEHNRLYWYRQTLGQGPEFLTYFQNEAQLEKSRLLSDRFSAERPKGSFSTLEIQRTEQGDSAMYLCASSSSRTTMNTEAFFGQGTRLTVV.

The chain employs TRBV9 and TRBJ2-1, with TRBD2 as a possible D gene (5 bases). Trimming pared 7 bases from V and 4 bases from J, leaving 15 bases between. CDR3 length: 14 amino acids. Germline V gene data show CDR1 as SGDLS and CDR2 as YYNGEE. The CDR3 region is CASGIASGYNEQFF. Here the CDR3 DNA reads TGTGCCAGCGGAATAGCGTCGGGGTACAATGAGCAGTTCTTC.

The rearrangement uses TRBV10-2 and TRBJ1-3; TRBD1 matches at 7 bases. Trimming at V came to 4 bases and at J to 4 bases, leaving 10 bases not matched to a gene. The CDR3 totals 16 residues. Germline CDR1 is WSHSY and CDR2 is SAAADI. This CDR3 reads CASSAVTGSTGNTIYF. The CDR3 DNA sequence: TGCGCCAGCAGTGCGGTGACAGGGTCTACAGGAAACACCATATATTTT.